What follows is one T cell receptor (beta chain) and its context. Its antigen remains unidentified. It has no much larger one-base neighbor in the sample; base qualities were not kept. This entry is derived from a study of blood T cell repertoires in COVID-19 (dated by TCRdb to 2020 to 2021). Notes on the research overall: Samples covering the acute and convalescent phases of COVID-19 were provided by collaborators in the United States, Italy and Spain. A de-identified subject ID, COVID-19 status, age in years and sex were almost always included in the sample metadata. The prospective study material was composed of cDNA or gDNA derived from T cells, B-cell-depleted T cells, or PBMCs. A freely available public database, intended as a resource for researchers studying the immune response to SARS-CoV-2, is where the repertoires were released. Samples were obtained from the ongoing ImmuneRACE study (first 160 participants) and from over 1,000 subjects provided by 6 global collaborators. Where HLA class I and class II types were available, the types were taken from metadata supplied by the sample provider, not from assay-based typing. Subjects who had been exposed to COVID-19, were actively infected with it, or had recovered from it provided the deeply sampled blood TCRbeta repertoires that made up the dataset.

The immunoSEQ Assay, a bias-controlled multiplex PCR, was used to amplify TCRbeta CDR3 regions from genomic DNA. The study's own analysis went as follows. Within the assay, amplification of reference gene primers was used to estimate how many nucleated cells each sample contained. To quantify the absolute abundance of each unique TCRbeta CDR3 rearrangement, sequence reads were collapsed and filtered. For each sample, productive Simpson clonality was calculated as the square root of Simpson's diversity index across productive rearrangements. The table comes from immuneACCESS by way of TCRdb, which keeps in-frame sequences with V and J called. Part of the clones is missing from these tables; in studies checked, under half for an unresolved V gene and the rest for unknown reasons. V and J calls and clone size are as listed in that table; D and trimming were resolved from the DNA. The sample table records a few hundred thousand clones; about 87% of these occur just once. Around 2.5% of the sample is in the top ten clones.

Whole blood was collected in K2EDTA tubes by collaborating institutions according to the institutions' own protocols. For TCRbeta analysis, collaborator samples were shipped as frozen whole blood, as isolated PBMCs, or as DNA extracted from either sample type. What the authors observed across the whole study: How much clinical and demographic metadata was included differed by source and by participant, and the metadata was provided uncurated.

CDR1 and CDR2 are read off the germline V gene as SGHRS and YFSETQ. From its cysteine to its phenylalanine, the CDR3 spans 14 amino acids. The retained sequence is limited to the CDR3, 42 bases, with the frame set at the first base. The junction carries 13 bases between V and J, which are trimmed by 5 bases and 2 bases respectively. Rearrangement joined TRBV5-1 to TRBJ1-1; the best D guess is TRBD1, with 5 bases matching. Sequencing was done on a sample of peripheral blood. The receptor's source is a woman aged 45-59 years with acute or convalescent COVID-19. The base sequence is TGCGCCAGCAGAATGGGGGGGTTAAACACTGAAGCTTTCTTT. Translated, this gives CASRMGGLNTEAFF.